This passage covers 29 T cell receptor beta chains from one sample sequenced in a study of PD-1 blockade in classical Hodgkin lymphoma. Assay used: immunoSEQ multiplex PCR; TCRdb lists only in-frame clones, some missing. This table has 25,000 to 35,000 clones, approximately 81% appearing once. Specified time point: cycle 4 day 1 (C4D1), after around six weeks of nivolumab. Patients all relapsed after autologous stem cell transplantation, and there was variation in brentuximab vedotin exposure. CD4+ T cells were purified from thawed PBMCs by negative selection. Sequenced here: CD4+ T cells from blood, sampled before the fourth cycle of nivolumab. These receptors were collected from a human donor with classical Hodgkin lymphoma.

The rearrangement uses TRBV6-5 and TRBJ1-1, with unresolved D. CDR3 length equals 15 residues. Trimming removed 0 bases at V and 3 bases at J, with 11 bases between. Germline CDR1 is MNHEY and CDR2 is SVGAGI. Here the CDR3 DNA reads TGTGCCAGCAGTTACTCGAGGTTCGGCTACACTGAAGCTTTCTTT. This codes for CASSYSRFGYTEAFF.

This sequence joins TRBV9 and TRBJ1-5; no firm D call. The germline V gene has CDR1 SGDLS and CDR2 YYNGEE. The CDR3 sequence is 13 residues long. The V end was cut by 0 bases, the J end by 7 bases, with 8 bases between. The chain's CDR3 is CASSVVGNQPQHF. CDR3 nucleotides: TGTGCCAGCAGCGTAGTGGGTAACCAGCCCCAGCATTTT. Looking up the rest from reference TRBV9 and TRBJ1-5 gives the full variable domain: DSGVTQTPKHLITATGQRVTLRCSPRSGDLSVYWYQQSLDQGLQFLIQYYNGEERAKGNILERFSAQQFPDLHSELNLSSLELGDSALYFCASSVVGNQPQHFGDGTRLSIL.

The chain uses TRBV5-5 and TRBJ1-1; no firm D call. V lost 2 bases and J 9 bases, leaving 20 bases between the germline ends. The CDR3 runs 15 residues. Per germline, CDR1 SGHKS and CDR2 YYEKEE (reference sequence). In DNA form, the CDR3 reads TGTGCCAGCAGCTTCGGTGAGTTTGGCGTGGCGAAAGCTTTCTTT. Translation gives CASSFGEFGVAKAFF.

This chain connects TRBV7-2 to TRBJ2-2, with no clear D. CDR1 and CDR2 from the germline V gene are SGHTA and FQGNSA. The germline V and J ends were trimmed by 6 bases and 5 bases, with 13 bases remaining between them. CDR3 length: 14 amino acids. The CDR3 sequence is CASRQEQGTGELFF. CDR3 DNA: TGTGCCAGCAGACAAGAACAAGGGACCGGGGAGCTGTTTTTT.

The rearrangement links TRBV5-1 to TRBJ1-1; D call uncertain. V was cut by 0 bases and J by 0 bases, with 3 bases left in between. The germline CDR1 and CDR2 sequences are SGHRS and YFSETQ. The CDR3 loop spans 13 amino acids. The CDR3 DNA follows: TGCGCCAGCAGCTTGGTCCTGAACACTGAAGCTTTCTTT. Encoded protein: CASSLVLNTEAFF.

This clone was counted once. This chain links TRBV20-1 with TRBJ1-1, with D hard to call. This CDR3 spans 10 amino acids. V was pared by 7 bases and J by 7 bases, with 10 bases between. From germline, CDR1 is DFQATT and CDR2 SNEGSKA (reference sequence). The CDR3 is CSVSVIEAFF. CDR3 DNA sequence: TGCAGTGTTTCCGTCATTGAAGCTTTCTTT.

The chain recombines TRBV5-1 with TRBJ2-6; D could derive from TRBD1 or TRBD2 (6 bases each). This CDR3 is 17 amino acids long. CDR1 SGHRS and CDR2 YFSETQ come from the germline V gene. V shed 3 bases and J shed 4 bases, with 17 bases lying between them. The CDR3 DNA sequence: TGCGCCAGCAGCTGGGGGGCGCTTGCCCAGGGGGCCAACGTCCTGACTTTC. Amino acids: CASSWGALAQGANVLTF.

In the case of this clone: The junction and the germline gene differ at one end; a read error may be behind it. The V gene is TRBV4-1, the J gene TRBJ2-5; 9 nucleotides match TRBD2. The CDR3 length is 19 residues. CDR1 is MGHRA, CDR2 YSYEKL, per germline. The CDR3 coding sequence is TGCACCAGCAGCCAAGATGGGCAGCGGGGGGCGCAGAACAAAGAGACCCAGTACTTC. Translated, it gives CTSSQDGQRGAQNKETQYF.

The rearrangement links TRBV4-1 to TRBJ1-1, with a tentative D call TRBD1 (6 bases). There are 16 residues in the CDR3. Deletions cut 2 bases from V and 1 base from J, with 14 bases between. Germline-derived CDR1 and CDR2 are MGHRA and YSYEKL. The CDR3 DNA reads TGCGCCAGCAGCCAACCAAGCCGCAGGGGGAACACTGAAGCTTTCTTT. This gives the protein CASSQPSRRGNTEAFF.

The CDR3 DNA sequence: TGTGCCAGCAGCGTGAGCTCTGGGGCCAACGTCCTGACTTTC. Translated, it gives CASSVSSGANVLTF. This chain uses TRBV9 with TRBJ2-6; unclear D gene. V lost 2 bases and J lost 0, with 3 bases in between. The V gene's germline CDR1 is SGDLS and CDR2 YYNGEE. The CDR3 consists of 14 residues.

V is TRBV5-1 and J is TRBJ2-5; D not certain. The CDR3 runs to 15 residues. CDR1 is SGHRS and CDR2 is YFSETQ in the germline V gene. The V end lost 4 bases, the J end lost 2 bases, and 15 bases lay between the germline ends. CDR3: CASSVFPADQETQYF. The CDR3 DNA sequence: TGCGCCAGCAGCGTATTCCCCGCGGATCAAGAGACCCAGTACTTC.

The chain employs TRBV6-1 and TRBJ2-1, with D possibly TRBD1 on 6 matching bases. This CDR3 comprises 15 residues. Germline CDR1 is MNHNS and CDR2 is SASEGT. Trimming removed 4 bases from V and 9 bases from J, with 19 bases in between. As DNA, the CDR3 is TGTGCCAGCAGTGCCGACAGGATGTACTCCCGTGAGCAGTTCTTC. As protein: CASSADRMYSREQFF.

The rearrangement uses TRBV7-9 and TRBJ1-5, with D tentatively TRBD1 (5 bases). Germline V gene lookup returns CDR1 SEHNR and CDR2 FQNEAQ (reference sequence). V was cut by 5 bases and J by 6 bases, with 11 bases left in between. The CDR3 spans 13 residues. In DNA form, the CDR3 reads TGTGCCAGCAGCCGGGACGCAGGTCAGCCCCAGCATTTT. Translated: CASSRDAGQPQHF.

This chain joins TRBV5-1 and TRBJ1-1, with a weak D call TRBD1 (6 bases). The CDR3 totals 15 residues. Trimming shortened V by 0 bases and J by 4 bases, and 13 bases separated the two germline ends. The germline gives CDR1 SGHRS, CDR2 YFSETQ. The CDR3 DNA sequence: TGCGCCAGCAGCTTGGCCGGGGGCGATATCACTGAAGCTTTCTTT. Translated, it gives CASSLAGGDITEAFF.

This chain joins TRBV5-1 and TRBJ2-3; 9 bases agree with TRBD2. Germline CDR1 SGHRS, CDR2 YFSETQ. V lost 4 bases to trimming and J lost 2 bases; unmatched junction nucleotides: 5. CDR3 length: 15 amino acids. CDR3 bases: TGCGCCAGCAGCAATAGCGGGGGCGTCACAGATACGCAGTATTTT. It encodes CASSNSGGVTDTQYF.

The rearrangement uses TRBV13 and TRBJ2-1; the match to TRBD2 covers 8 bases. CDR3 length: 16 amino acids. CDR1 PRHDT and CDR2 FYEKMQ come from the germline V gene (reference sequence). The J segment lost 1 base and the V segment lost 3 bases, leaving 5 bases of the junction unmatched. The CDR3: CASSFSGGFSYNEQFF. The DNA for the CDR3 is TGTGCCAGCAGCTTTTCGGGGGGGTTTTCCTACAATGAGCAGTTCTTC.

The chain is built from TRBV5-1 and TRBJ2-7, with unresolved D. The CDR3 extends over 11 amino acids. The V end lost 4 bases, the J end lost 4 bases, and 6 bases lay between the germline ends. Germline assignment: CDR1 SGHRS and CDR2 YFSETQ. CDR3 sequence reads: CASSPMYEQYF. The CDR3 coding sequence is TGCGCCAGCAGCCCCATGTACGAGCAGTACTTC.

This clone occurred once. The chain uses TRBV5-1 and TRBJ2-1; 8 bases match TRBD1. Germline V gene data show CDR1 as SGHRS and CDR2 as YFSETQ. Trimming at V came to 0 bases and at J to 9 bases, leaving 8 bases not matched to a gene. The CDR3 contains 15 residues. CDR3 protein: CASSLVGQGGGEQFF. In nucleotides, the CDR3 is TGCGCCAGCAGCTTGGTAGGACAGGGTGGTGGTGAGCAGTTCTTC.

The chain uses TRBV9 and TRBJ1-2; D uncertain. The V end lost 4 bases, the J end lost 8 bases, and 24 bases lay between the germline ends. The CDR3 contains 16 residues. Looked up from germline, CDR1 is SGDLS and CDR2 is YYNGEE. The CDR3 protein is CASSLAVSGEEGGYTF. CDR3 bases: TGTGCCAGCAGCCTCGCAGTGAGCGGGGAGGAAGGAGGCTACACCTTC.

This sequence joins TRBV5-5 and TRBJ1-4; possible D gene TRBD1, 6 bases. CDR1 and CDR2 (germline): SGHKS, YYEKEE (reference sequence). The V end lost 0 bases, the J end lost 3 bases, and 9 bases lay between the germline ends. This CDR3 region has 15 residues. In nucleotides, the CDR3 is TGTGCCAGCAGCTTGGTCGCAGGGGCTAATGAAAAACTGTTTTTT. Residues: CASSLVAGANEKLFF.

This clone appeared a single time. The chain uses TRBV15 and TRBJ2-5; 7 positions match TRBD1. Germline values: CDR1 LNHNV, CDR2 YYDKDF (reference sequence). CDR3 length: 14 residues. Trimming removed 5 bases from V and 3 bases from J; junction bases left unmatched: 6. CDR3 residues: CATSGRDREETQYF. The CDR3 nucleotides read TGTGCCACCAGCGGCCGGGACAGAGAAGAGACCCAGTACTTC.

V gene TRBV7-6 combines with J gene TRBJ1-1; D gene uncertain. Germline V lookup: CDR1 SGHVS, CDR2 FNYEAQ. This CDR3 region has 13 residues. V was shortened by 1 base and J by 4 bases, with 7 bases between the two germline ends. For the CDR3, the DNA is TGTGCCAGCAGCTTAGTGCTGTCCACTGAAGCTTTCTTT. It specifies CASSLVLSTEAFF.

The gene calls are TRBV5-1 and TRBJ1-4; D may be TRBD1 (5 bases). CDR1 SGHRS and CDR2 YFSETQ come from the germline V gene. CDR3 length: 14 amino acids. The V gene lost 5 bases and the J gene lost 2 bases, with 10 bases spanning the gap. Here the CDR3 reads CASSEGRTNEKLFF. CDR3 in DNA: TGCGCCAGCAGTGAGGGGAGGACTAATGAAAAACTGTTTTTT.

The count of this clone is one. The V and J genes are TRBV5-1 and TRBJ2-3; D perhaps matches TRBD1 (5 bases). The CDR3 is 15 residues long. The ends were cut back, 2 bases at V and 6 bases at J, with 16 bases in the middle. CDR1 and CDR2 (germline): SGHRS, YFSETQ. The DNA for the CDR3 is TGCGCCAGCAGCTTTGGTCAGGGCGGTGGGGATACGCAGTATTTT. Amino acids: CASSFGQGGGDTQYF.

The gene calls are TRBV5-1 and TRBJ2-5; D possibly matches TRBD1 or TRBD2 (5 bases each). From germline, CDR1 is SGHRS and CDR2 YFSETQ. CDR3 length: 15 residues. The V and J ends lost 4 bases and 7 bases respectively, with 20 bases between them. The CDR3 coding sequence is TGCGCCAGCAGCCTGGGGGTGACGGGGAAGGTGACCCAGTACTTC. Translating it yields CASSLGVTGKVTQYF.

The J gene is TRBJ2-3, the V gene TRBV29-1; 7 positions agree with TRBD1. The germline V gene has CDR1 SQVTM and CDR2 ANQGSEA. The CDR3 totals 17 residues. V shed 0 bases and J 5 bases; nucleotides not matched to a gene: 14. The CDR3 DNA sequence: TGCAGCGTTGAAGATCAGAAGGGGGCGCATTACGGAGATACGCAGTATTTT. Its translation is CSVEDQKGAHYGDTQYF.

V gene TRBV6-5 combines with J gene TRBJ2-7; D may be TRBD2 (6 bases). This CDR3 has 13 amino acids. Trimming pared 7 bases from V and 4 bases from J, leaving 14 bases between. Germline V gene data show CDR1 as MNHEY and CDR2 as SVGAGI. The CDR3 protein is CASKRGIAYEQYF. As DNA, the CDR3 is TGTGCCAGCAAACGGGGGATCGCGTACGAGCAGTACTTC.

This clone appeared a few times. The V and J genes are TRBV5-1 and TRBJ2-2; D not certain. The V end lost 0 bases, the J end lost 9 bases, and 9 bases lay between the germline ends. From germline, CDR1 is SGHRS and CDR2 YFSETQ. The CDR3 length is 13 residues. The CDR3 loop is CASSLAPYRELFF. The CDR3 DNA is TGCGCCAGCAGCTTGGCCCCCTACCGGGAGCTGTTTTTT.

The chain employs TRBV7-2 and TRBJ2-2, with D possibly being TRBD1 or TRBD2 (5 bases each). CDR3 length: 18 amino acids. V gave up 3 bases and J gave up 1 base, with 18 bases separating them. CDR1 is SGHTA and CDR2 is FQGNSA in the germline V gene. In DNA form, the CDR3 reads TGTGCCAGCAGCTTCGGACTTGGGGGATTCTTGAACACCGGGGAGCTGTTTTTT. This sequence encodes CASSFGLGGFLNTGELFF.